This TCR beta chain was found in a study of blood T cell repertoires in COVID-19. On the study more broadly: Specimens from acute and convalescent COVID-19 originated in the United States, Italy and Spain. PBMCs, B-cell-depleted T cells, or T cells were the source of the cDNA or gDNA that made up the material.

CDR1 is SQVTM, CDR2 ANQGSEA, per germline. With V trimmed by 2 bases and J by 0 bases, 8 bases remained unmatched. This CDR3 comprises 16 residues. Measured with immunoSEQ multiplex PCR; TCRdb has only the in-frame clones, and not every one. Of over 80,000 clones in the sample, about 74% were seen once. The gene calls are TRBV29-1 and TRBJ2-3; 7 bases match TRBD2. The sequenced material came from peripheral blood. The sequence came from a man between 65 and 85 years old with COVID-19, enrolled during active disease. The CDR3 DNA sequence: TGCAGCGTTGAATTTTTGGGGGGGTCTAGCACAGATACGCAGTATTTT. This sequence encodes CSVEFLGGSSTDTQYF.